These 27 T cell receptor beta chains were sequenced from one sample in a study of radiotherapy plus CTLA-4 blockade in lung cancer. TCRdb's copy holds only in-frame clones and misses some; the assay was immunoSEQ multiplex PCR. The data contain 85,000 to 90,000 clones, 70% to 90% of them singletons. The sequenced sample was peripheral blood, obtained from a patient treated with radiotherapy plus ipilimumab. These receptors came from a human donor with non-small cell lung cancer that progressed on radiotherapy plus ipilimumab.

The chain uses TRBV5-1 and TRBJ2-5, with TRBD1 as a possible D gene (5 bases). Germline lookup yields CDR1 SGHRS and CDR2 YFSETQ. V shed 2 bases and J shed 5 bases, with 13 bases lying between them. This CDR3 has 14 amino acids. This CDR3 reads CASSLGHSGETQYF. CDR3 DNA: TGCGCCAGCAGCTTAGGACACTCCGGGGAGACCCAGTACTTC. The full variable domain, completed using reference TRBV5-1 and TRBJ2-5, is KAGVTQTPRYLIKTRGQQVTLSCSPISGHRSVSWYQQTPGQGLQFLFEYFSETQRNKGNFPGRFSGRQFSNSRSEMNVSTLELGDSALYLCASSLGHSGETQYFGPGTRLLVL.

This chain joins TRBV19 and TRBJ1-5; maybe TRBD1 (6 bases). The germline CDR1 and CDR2 sequences are LNHDA and SQIVND (reference sequence). V gave up 9 bases and J gave up 6 bases, with 12 bases separating them. The CDR3 has 12 amino acids. The CDR3 protein is CASGGQGQPQHF. CDR3 nucleotide sequence: TGTGCCAGCGGGGGGCAGGGTCAGCCCCAGCATTTT.

This chain links TRBV28 with TRBJ2-5, with TRBD1 as a possible D gene (6 bases). The CDR3 covers 14 residues. The V gene lost 6 bases and the J gene lost 1 base, with 12 bases spanning the gap. Germline CDR1 MDHEN, CDR2 SYDVKM. This CDR3 reads CASSLNRVQETQYF. CDR3 sequence (DNA): TGTGCCAGCAGCCTTAACAGGGTCCAAGAGACCCAGTACTTC.

V and J are TRBV11-2 and TRBJ2-1; D gene unclear. Germline CDR1 SGHAT, CDR2 FQNNGV. CDR3 size: 13 residues. V lost 1 base and J 7 bases, leaving 8 bases between the germline ends. The CDR3 sequence: CASSLGGQNEQFF. The DNA for the CDR3 is TGTGCCAGCAGCTTAGGAGGCCAGAATGAGCAGTTCTTC.

The gene calls are TRBV9 and TRBJ2-5, with 11 bases matching TRBD2. Germline V gene lookup returns CDR1 SGDLS and CDR2 YYNGEE. This CDR3 spans 17 amino acids. V dropped 0 bases and J dropped 0; count of bases not matched to a gene: 4. The CDR3 region has the DNA TGTGCCAGCAGCGTAGGCGGGACTAGCGGAAACCAAGAGACCCAGTACTTC. Its protein product is CASSVGGTSGNQETQYF.

This clone has only one observation. The rearrangement joins TRBV7-9 to TRBJ1-1; D remains ambiguous. The CDR3 covers 14 residues. CDR1 and CDR2 (germline): SEHNR, FQNEAQ (reference sequence). V was cut by 1 base and J by 1 base, with 7 bases left in between. The CDR3 nucleotides are TGTGCCAGCAGCTTAGAAGTCTCGAACACTGAAGCTTTCTTT. Its protein product is CASSLEVSNTEAFF.

This clone was seen just once. The chain combines TRBV5-3 with TRBJ2-7; 8 bases are shared with TRBD1. TRBV5-3 is assigned to the ORF class and has an uncertain function. This CDR3 contains 15 residues. J was trimmed by 3 bases and V by 6 bases; bases with no gene match: 11. The CDR3 sequence is CARNLIQDRVYEQYF. CDR3 bases: TGTGCCAGAAATTTAATCCAGGACAGGGTCTACGAGCAGTACTTC.

J is TRBJ1-4 and V is TRBV4-2; 8 bases map to TRBD1. V gave up 0 bases and J gave up 5 bases; unmatched junction bases: 8. The CDR3 contains 17 residues. In germline, CDR1 is LGHNA, CDR2 YNFKEQ. CDR3 sequence reads: CASSQEGIGTGNEKLFF. The CDR3 region has the DNA TGTGCCAGCAGCCAAGAGGGTATTGGGACAGGAAATGAAAAACTGTTTTTT.

This clone has a single count. The chain recombines TRBV6-6 with TRBJ1-1; D is undetermined. Deletions cut 2 bases from V and 3 bases from J, with 7 bases between. The CDR3 is 13 residues long. Germline CDR1 reads MNHNY; CDR2 reads SVGAGI (reference sequence). CDR3 sequence: CASSYKRDTEAFF. For the CDR3, the DNA is TGTGCCAGCAGTTACAAGCGGGACACTGAAGCTTTCTTT.

The DNA for the CDR3 is TGTGCCAGCAGGGGGACTAGCGGGACCACAGATACGCAGTATTTT. As protein: CASRGTSGTTDTQYF. The V gene is TRBV5-6, the J gene TRBJ2-3, with 13 positions matching TRBD2. Trimming removed 5 bases from V and 2 bases from J; junction bases left unmatched: 2. The CDR3 covers 15 residues. Per the germline V gene, CDR1 is SGHDT and CDR2 is YYEEEE.

V gene TRBV14 combines with J gene TRBJ1-4, with D hard to call. The CDR3 loop spans 14 amino acids. Germline assignment: CDR1 SGHDN and CDR2 FVKESK. The ends were cut back, 4 bases at V and 0 bases at J, with 6 bases in the middle. This chain's CDR3 is CASSPRSTNEKLFF. In nucleotides, the CDR3 is TGTGCCAGCAGCCCTCGTTCAACTAATGAAAAACTGTTTTTT.

V gene TRBV7-2 combines with J gene TRBJ2-1, with D unresolved. This CDR3 contains 14 residues. With 1 base removed from V and 6 bases from J, the gap between germline ends came to 10 bases. The germline gives CDR1 SGHTA, CDR2 FQGNSA. The CDR3 reads CASSLGTSANEQFF. DNA of the CDR3: TGTGCCAGCAGCTTAGGCACCTCCGCCAATGAGCAGTTCTTC. Filled out from reference TRBV7-2 and TRBJ2-1, the complete variable domain reads GAGVSQSPSNKVTEKGKDVELRCDPISGHTALYWYRQSLGQGLEFLIYFQGNSAPDKSGLPSDRFSAERTGGSVSTLTIQRTQQEDSAVYLCASSLGTSANEQFFGPGTRLTVL.

The J gene is TRBJ1-1, the V gene TRBV7-3; 9 bases are shared with TRBD1. V was clipped by 5 bases and J by 0 bases; unmatched bases: 7. Germline-derived CDR1 and CDR2 are SGHTA and FQGTGA. The CDR3 is 16 residues long. As DNA, the CDR3 is TGTGCCAGCAGCACCCACAGGGGGCCTTTGAACACTGAAGCTTTCTTT. It specifies CASSTHRGPLNTEAFF.

The chain has TRBV29-1 and TRBJ2-7; D gene uncertain. This CDR3 comprises 15 residues. V lost 6 bases, J lost 3 bases, and 21 bases lay in between. Germline CDR1 is SQVTM and CDR2 is ANQGSEA. This chain's CDR3 is CSVADPGRPLYEQYF. The CDR3 DNA follows: TGCAGCGTCGCCGACCCTGGCAGGCCCCTCTACGAGCAGTACTTC.

This clone was recorded once. The chain recombines TRBV11-3 with TRBJ2-2, with a tentative D call TRBD1 (6 bases). V dropped 5 bases and J dropped 3 bases, with 13 bases sitting between them. Germline values: CDR1 SGHNT, CDR2 YENEEA. The CDR3 contains 15 residues. The CDR3 DNA reads TGTGCCAGCAGCCCGTCACAGGGTCACACCGGGGAGCTGTTTTTT. Translated: CASSPSQGHTGELFF. The entire variable domain, with the rest obtained from reference TRBV11-3 and TRBJ2-2, is as follows: EAGVVQSPRYKIIEKKQPVAFWCNPISGHNTLYWYLQNLGQGPELLIRYENEEAVDDSQLPKDRFSAERLKGVDSTLKIQPAELGDSAVYLCASSPSQGHTGELFFGEGSRLTVL.

The rearrangement joins TRBV6-5 to TRBJ1-6; D is ambiguous. Germline lookup yields CDR1 MNHEY and CDR2 SVGAGI. Trimming cost V 7 bases and J 6 bases, with 16 bases left between them. This CDR3 is 15 amino acids long. Here the CDR3 DNA reads TGTGCCAGCACCCAGACGGGTTCGAGTAATTCACCCCTCCACTTT. This translates into CASTQTGSSNSPLHF.

Only one count was recorded for this clone. CDR3 in amino acids: CASTGQGAIQPQHF. CDR3 nucleotides: TGTGCCAGTACCGGACAGGGGGCCATACAGCCCCAGCATTTT. This sequence joins TRBV19 and TRBJ1-5; TRBD1 agrees at 11 bases. CDR1 is LNHDA and CDR2 is SQIVND in the germline V gene (reference sequence). The V gene end was trimmed by 7 bases and the J gene end by 7 bases; junction bases not matched to a gene: 6. The CDR3 loop spans 14 amino acids.

V and J are TRBV5-4 and TRBJ2-1; a weak D match, TRBD2 (7 bases). Trimming left V 4 bases short and J 9 bases short, with 14 bases between. The V gene's germline CDR1 is SGHNT and CDR2 YYREEE (reference sequence). This CDR3 has 13 amino acids. In DNA form, the CDR3 reads TGTGCCAGCAGCCCCAAGGGGGGGAGTGAGCAGTTCTTC. Protein product: CASSPKGGSEQFF. The variable domain in full, with the rest retrieved from reference TRBV5-4 and TRBJ2-1, is ETGVTQSPTHLIKTRGQQVTLRCSSQSGHNTVSWYQQALGQGPQFIFQYYREEENGRGNFPPRFSGLQFPNYSSELNVNALELDDSALYLCASSPKGGSEQFFGPGTRLTVL.

The rearrangement uses TRBV19 and TRBJ1-2; 7 bases are shared with TRBD1. Trimming removed 7 bases from V and 2 bases from J; junction bases left unmatched: 13. The CDR3 covers 16 residues. The V gene's germline CDR1 is LNHDA and CDR2 SQIVND (reference sequence). Written as DNA, the CDR3 is TGTGCCAGTAAACCCAGCCGGACAGGACGAAACTATGGCTACACCTTC. Residues: CASKPSRTGRNYGYTF.

The chain joins TRBV4-2 to TRBJ2-2, with 10 bases aligning to TRBD2. V lost 0 bases and J lost 0; bases outside the gene matches: 4. The length of the CDR3 is 18 residues. Germline-derived CDR1 and CDR2 are LGHNA and YNFKEQ. The CDR3 spells CASSQELAGNPNTGELFF. The CDR3 region has the DNA TGTGCCAGCAGCCAAGAACTAGCGGGGAACCCGAACACCGGGGAGCTGTTTTTT.

Comment on this clone: In the same sample, other DNA sequences code for this CDR3. The V and J genes are TRBV9 and TRBJ1-1; the D is unclear. This CDR3 contains 13 residues. Trimming took off 1 base at V and 0 bases at J, with 4 bases between the two ends. Germline lookup yields CDR1 SGDLS and CDR2 YYNGEE. For the CDR3, the DNA is TGTGCCAGCAGCGTACAGATGAACACTGAAGCTTTCTTT. Translated: CASSVQMNTEAFF.

This chain connects TRBV10-3 to TRBJ1-2; D remains ambiguous. Trimming removed 2 bases from V and 8 bases from J, with 15 bases in between. This CDR3 comprises 14 residues. CDR1 is ENHRY, CDR2 SYGVKD, per germline. CDR3 nucleotides: TGTGCCATCAGTGAGCCCTATCTCGGGGTGGGCTACACCTTC. Protein sequence: CAISEPYLGVGYTF.

V gene TRBV30 combines with J gene TRBJ2-3; 10 bases align to TRBD1. Losses at the gene ends were 5 bases for V and 10 bases for J; bases not matched to a gene: 3. The CDR3 length is 11 residues. Germline V CDR1 and CDR2: GTSNPN, SVGIG (reference sequence). The CDR3 DNA sequence: TGTGCCTGGGTGGGACAGGGGTCGCAGTATTTT. Protein sequence: CAWVGQGSQYF. The full variable domain, rest sourced from reference TRBV30 and TRBJ2-3, is SQTIHQWPATLVQPVGSPLSLECTVEGTSNPNLYWYRQAAGRGLQLLFYSVGIGQISSEVPQNLSASRPQDRQFILSSKKLLLSDSGFYLCAWVGQGSQYFGPGTRLTVL.

The chain joins TRBV11-2 to TRBJ1-1; 7 bases fit TRBD1. CDR3 size: 14 residues. The V and J ends lost 5 bases and 1 base, in that order; junction bases with no gene match: 4. Germline CDR1 SGHAT, CDR2 FQNNGV. The CDR3 sequence: CASSTRQGNTEAFF. The CDR3 DNA reads as TGTGCCAGCAGCACCCGACAGGGGAACACTGAAGCTTTCTTT.

The V and J genes are TRBV4-2 and TRBJ1-1; D not resolved. V gave up 4 bases and J gave up 7 bases, with 10 bases separating them. CDR1 is LGHNA and CDR2 is YNFKEQ in the germline V gene. The CDR3 contains 12 residues. CDR3 residues: CASSLGPLEAFF. In DNA form, the CDR3 reads TGTGCCAGCAGCCTTGGTCCCCTTGAAGCTTTCTTT.

The genes are TRBV7-5 and TRBJ1-5; the D call TRBD1 from the table was never checked on the DNA. TRBV7-5 is shown as a pseudogene. This CDR3 comprises 17 residues. CDR3 region: CVRSFLRGTNSNQPQHF. The CDR3 DNA is TGTGTCAGAAGCTTTCTCAGGGGGACGAATAGCAATCAGCCCCAGCATTTT.

The count of this clone is one. The V gene is TRBV4-2, the J gene TRBJ2-3, with 8 bases fitting TRBD2. Per germline, CDR1 LGHNA and CDR2 YNFKEQ. The CDR3 is 16 amino acids. V shed 4 bases and J 1 base; nucleotides not matched to a gene: 7. Written as DNA, the CDR3 is TGTGCCAGCAGCCTATGGGCCGGGGGGGGCACAGATACGCAGTATTTT. This codes for CASSLWAGGGTDTQYF.